The T cell receptor (delta chain) described here comes from a study of gamma-delta chains in newborns, infants, children. TCRdb made new clone calls on the reads using CATT. Of around 11,000 delta-chain clones in the sample, roughly 3.5% were seen once. About this clone: This sample also contains other DNA sequences that code for the same CDR3.

CDR1 and CDR2 from the germline V gene are TVYSNPD and GDNSRS (reference sequence). J lost 6 bases, V lost 1 base, and 37 bases had no gene match. The CDR3 spans 23 residues. Sequenced input: blood. This chain uses TRDV3 with TRDJ1, with 8 positions matching TRDD2. This TCR came from a child who was a newborn, infant or young child, either healthy, febrile or measles-vaccinated (not recorded which). CDR3: CAFNLLPSSYKGVVWDSAHKLIF. In nucleotides, the CDR3 is TGTGCCTTTAACCTCCTCCCCTCTTCCTACAAGGGTGTGGTCTGGGATTCGGCCCATAAACTCATCTTT.